These T cell receptor beta chains were read from a single sample in a study of T cells in Graves' hyperthyroidism and ophthalmopathy. One entry per CDR3 protein results from TCRdb running MiXCR on the multiplex PCR reads. The repertoire holds around 600,000 distinct CDR3 sequences, with 15% to 18% as singletons. The sequenced material came from blood. The origin of the receptors is a woman in her twenties or thirties with Graves' hyperthyroidism. CDR3s include the opening cysteine and the closing phenylalanine or tryptophan. The order of the fields is V gene, J gene, clone size, D gene, CDR3 protein, CDR3 DNA. The D gene is left open where the match is weak. Some rows have no size entry. The others give once, few or many, or a class for an expanded clone.

>TRBV30|TRBJ2-3|many|-
CAWTPGPEPQYF
TGTGCCTGGACCCCGGGCCCTGAGCCGCAGTATTTT
>TRBV7-2|TRBJ2-7|many|TRBD2
CASTRTSGSVSYEQYF
TGTGCCAGCACCCGGACTAGCGGGAGTGTCTCCTACGAGCAGTACTTC
>TRBV5-1|TRBJ2-1|many|TRBD1
CASSWQGARYNEQFF
TGCGCCAGCAGCTGGCAGGGGGCGCGGTACAATGAGCAGTTCTTC
>TRBV15|TRBJ2-4|-|-
CATSKQKNIQYF
TGTGCCACCAGCAAACAGAAAAACATTCAGTACTTC
>TRBV18|TRBJ2-3|many|TRBD1
CASCRGQADTQYF
TGTGCCAGCTGCAGGGGGCAAGCAGATACGCAGTATTTT
>TRBV12-3/TRBV12-4|TRBJ2-3|many|TRBD1
CASSLTGGTDTQYF
TGTGCCAGCAGTTTAACAGGGGGGACAGATACGCAGTATTTT
>TRBV5-4|TRBJ1-1|many|-
CASSLDRTNTEAFF
TGTGCCAGCAGCTTGGACAGGACGAACACTGAAGCTTTCTTT
>TRBV28|TRBJ2-2|many|-
CASIQSPNTGELFF
TGTGCCAGCATACAGTCCCCCAACACCGGGGAGCTGTTTTTT
>TRBV11-2|TRBJ2-4|many|TRBD1
CASSPPRGYIQYF
TGTGCCAGCAGCCCACCCAGGGGGTACATTCAGTACTTC
>TRBV5-5|TRBJ2-7|many|TRBD1
CASSSPGTGGHEQYF
TGTGCCAGCAGCTCCCCCGGGACAGGGGGCCACGAGCAGTACTTC
>TRBV6-2/TRBV6-3|TRBJ2-5|many|TRBD2
CASSKGLAGAQETQYF
TGTGCCAGCAGTAAGGGACTAGCGGGAGCGCAGGAGACCCAGTACTTC
>TRBV19|TRBJ1-5|once|TRBD1
CASSPPGQGPYSNQPQHF
TGTGCCAGTAGTCCCCCGGGACAGGGGCCCTATAGCAATCAGCCCCAGCATTTT
>TRBV5-1|TRBJ2-1|many|TRBD2
CASSWTSGRAATYNEQFF
TGCGCCAGCAGCTGGACTAGCGGGAGGGCCGCCACCTACAATGAGCAGTTCTTC
>TRBV2|TRBJ2-2|few|TRBD2
CASSELLAGGVTGELFF
TGTGCCAGCAGTGAACTCCTAGCGGGAGGGGTTACCGGGGAGCTGTTTTTT
>TRBV12-3/TRBV12-4|TRBJ1-1|many|-
CASSLGRVGTMNTEAFF
TGTGCCAGCAGTTTAGGCAGGGTGGGGACGATGAACACTGAAGCTTTCTTT
>TRBV19|TRBJ2-2|few|-
CASPNPGTGELFF
TGTGCCAGTCCTAACCCGGGTACCGGGGAGCTGTTTTTT
>TRBV27|TRBJ2-7|-|-
CASSLLDSNEQYF
TGTGCCAGCAGTTTATTGGACAGTAACGAGCAGTACTTC
>TRBV30|TRBJ1-1|few|-
CAWSKGTMNTEAFF
TGTGCCTGGAGTAAAGGGACCATGAACACTGAAGCTTTCTTT
>TRBV11-2|TRBJ2-1|many|TRBD2
CASSSLAGGGGEQFF
TGTGCCAGCAGCTCCCTAGCGGGGGGCGGTGGGGAGCAGTTCTTC
>TRBV27|TRBJ1-2|many|TRBD1
CASSGTVGGYTF
TGTGCCAGCAGCGGGACAGTCGGCGGCTACACCTTC
>TRBV15|TRBJ1-4|many|-
CATSGDQLRVDEKLFF
TGTGCCACCAGCGGGGACCAACTCAGGGTTGATGAAAAACTGTTTTTT
>TRBV18|TRBJ2-5|many|-
CASSGNEVETQYF
TGTGCCAGCTCAGGGAACGAGGTGGAGACCCAGTACTTC
>TRBV20-1|TRBJ2-7|many|TRBD2
CSARREGLAVSYEQYF
TGCAGTGCTAGACGAGAAGGGCTAGCGGTTTCCTACGAGCAGTACTTC
>TRBV15|TRBJ2-7|many|TRBD2
CATSVRTSGSYEQYF
TGTGCCACCAGCGTAAGGACTAGCGGGTCCTACGAGCAGTACTTC
>TRBV11-1|TRBJ1-3|many|-
CASTLGLDSGNTIYF
TGTGCCAGCACCCTGGGACTGGACTCTGGAAACACCATATATTTT
>TRBV3-1|TRBJ1-1|few|-
CASSQDQGGEAFF
TGTGCCAGCAGCCAAGACCAGGGTGGAGAAGCTTTCTTT
>TRBV7-9|TRBJ1-2|-|TRBD1
CASSGRGQLVYGYTF
TGTGCCAGCAGCGGAAGGGGGCAGTTGGTGTATGGCTACACCTTC
>TRBV5-6|TRBJ2-3|-|TRBD2
CASCSLAGGEDTQYF
TGTGCCAGTTGCAGTCTAGCGGGAGGAGAGGATACGCAGTATTTT
>TRBV7-2|TRBJ1-1|many|-
CASSLETGTEAFF
TGTGCCAGCAGCTTAGAGACCGGTACTGAAGCTTTCTTT
>TRBV27|TRBJ2-5|many|-
CASSALLAGETQYF
TGTGCCAGCAGCGCACTGCTAGCCGGGGAGACCCAGTACTTC
>TRBV20-1|TRBJ2-7|few|-
CSARGPDTYEQYF
TGCAGTGCTAGAGGGCCAGATACCTACGAGCAGTACTTC
>TRBV3-1|TRBJ1-6|few|-
CASNLGESPLHF
TGTGCCAGCAACCTCGGGGAGTCACCCCTCCACTTT
>TRBV7-9|TRBJ1-1|few|-
CASSPRGATEAFF
TGTGCCAGCAGCCCAAGGGGGGCCACTGAAGCTTTCTTT
>TRBV28|TRBJ1-1|many|-
CASSQGGGGIFATEAFF
TGTGCCAGCAGTCAAGGAGGGGGGGGGATTTTTGCCACTGAAGCTTTCTTT
>TRBV27|TRBJ1-2|-|-
CASGEDDYGYTF
TGTGCCAGCGGGGAGGATGACTATGGCTACACCTTC
>TRBV6-1|TRBJ1-5|few|-
CASSYSLSGNEPQHF
TGTGCCAGCAGTTACTCACTATCAGGGAACGAGCCCCAGCATTTT
>TRBV2|TRBJ2-1|many|TRBD2
CASTRRREDEQFF
TGTGCCAGCACTCGGAGGCGGGAGGATGAGCAGTTCTTC
>TRBV3-1|TRBJ1-2|-|-
CASSRLGGGNYGYTF
TGTGCCAGCAGCCGCCTTGGCGGAGGTAACTATGGCTACACCTTC
>TRBV7-9|TRBJ2-3|many|-
CASSLVTFTSTDTQYF
TGTGCCAGCAGCTTAGTCACGTTCACTAGCACAGATACGCAGTATTTT
>TRBV5-1|TRBJ2-7|-|TRBD2
CASSSGLAGGPGYDEQYF
TGCGCCAGCAGCTCAGGACTAGCGGGAGGGCCAGGTTACGACGAGCAGTACTTC
>TRBV3-1|TRBJ2-7|many|-
CASSQGHRLEQYF
TGTGCCAGCAGCCAGGGGCACAGACTCGAGCAGTACTTC
>TRBV30|TRBJ1-2|-|TRBD1
CAWRIGQGHGYTF
TGTGCCTGGAGGATCGGACAGGGCCATGGCTACACCTTC
>TRBV27|TRBJ2-7|many|-
CASSYRGSEQYF
TGTGCCAGCAGTTACCGGGGAAGCGAGCAGTACTTC
>TRBV30|TRBJ1-1|few|-
CAWSAGRDTEAFF
TGTGCCTGGAGTGCAGGAAGGGACACTGAAGCTTTCTTT
>TRBV12-3/TRBV12-4|TRBJ2-1|-|-
CASSLGDHTLYNEQFF
TGTGCCAGCAGTTTAGGGGACCACACCCTCTACAATGAGCAGTTCTTC
>TRBV12-5|TRBJ2-3|many|-
CASGLVSTRNRADTQYF
TGTGCTAGTGGTTTGGTGTCGACTAGAAACAGGGCAGATACGCAGTATTTT
>TRBV2|TRBJ2-1|many|TRBD2
CASSAYRTSLEQFF
TGTGCCAGCAGCGCCTACCGGACTAGCCTTGAGCAGTTCTTC
>TRBV5-1|TRBJ2-7|-|TRBD2
CATRLAGGSYEQYF
TGCGCCACACGACTAGCGGGAGGTTCCTACGAGCAGTACTTC
>TRBV9|TRBJ1-6|-|TRBD1
CASSMRQGVSPLHF
TGTGCCAGCAGCATGAGACAGGGCGTTTCACCCCTCCACTTT
>TRBV4-3|TRBJ2-5|few|-
CASSQGTFETQYF
TGCGCCAGCAGCCAAGGGACGTTTGAGACCCAGTACTTC
>TRBV6-4|TRBJ1-1|few|TRBD1
CASSHGQGGTEAFF
TGTGCCAGCAGTCATGGACAGGGCGGCACTGAAGCTTTCTTT
>TRBV30|TRBJ1-2|-|-
CAWSRAGYGYTF
TGTGCCTGGAGCCGGGCAGGCTATGGCTACACCTTC
>TRBV5-4|TRBJ1-3|few|-
CASSLGPPAGNTIYF
TGTGCCAGCAGCTTGGGACCACCGGCCGGAAACACCATATATTTT
>TRBV5-1|TRBJ2-3|-|TRBD2
CASSLSGTSGPPDTQYF
TGCGCCAGCAGCTTATCCGGGACTAGCGGGCCTCCAGATACGCAGTATTTT
>TRBV12-3/TRBV12-4|TRBJ2-4|-|-
CASVGSGAKNIQYF
TGTGCCAGCGTTGGTTCAGGGGCCAAAAACATTCAGTACTTC
>TRBV6-1|TRBJ2-3|-|-
CASSTGTTSTDTQYF
TGTGCCAGCAGTACCGGGACAACAAGCACAGATACGCAGTATTTT
>TRBV3-1|TRBJ1-2|many|-
CASSQESGAYGYTF
TGTGCCAGCAGCCAAGAGTCGGGGGCGTATGGCTACACCTTC